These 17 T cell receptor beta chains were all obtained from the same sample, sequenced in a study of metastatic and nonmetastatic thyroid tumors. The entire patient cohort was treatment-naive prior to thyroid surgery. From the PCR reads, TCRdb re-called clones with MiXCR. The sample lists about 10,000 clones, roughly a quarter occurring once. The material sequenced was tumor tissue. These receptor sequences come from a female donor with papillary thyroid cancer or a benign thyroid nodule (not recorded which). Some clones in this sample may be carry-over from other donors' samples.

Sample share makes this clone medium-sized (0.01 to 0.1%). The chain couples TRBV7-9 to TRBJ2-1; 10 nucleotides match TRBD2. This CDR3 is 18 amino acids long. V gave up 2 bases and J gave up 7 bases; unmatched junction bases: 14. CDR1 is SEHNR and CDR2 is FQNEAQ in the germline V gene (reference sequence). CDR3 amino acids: CASSLSSQAGGRQNEQFF. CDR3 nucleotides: TGTGCCAGCAGCTTATCTAGTCAAGCGGGAGGGCGCCAAAATGAGCAGTTCTTC.

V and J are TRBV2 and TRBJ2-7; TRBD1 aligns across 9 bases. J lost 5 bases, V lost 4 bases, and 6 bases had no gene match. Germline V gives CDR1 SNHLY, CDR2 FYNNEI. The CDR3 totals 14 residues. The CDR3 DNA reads TGTGCCAGCAGTGGGGGGACAGGGATCCACGAGCAGTACTTC. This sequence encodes CASSGGTGIHEQYF.

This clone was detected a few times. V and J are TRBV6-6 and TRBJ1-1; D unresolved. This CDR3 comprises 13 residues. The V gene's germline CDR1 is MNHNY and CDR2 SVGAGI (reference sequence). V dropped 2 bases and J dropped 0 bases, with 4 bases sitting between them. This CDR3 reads CASSYRLNTEAFF. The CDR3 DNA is TGTGCCAGCAGTTACCGCCTGAACACTGAAGCTTTCTTT.

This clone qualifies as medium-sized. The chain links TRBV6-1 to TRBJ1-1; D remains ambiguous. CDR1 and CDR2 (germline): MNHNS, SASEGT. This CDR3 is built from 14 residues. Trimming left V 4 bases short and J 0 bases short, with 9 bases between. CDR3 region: CASSAMEMNTEAFF. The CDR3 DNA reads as TGTGCCAGCAGTGCTATGGAAATGAACACTGAAGCTTTCTTT.

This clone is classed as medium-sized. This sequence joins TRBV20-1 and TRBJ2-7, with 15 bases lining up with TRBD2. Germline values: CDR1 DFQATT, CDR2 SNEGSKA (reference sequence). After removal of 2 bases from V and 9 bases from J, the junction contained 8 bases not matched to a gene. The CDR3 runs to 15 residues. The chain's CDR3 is CSARSTGLAGGGQYF. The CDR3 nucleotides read TGCAGTGCTAGATCAACCGGACTAGCGGGAGGGGGGCAGTACTTC.

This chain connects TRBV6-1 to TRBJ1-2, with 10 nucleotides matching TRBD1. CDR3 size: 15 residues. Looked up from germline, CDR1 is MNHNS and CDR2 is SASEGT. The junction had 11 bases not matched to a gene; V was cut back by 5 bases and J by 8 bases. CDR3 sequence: CASSQSGTGAKGYTF. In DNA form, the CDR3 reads TGTGCCAGCAGTCAGTCCGGGACAGGGGCCAAAGGCTACACCTTC.

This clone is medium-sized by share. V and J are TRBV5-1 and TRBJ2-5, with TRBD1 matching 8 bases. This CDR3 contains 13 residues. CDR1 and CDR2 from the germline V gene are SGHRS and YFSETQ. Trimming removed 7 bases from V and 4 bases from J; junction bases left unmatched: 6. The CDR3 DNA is TGCGCCAGCGGGGCGACAGGGGCAGAGACCCAGTACTTC. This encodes CASGATGAETQYF. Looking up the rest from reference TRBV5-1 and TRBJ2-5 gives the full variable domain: KAGVTQTPRYLIKTRGQQVTLSCSPISGHRSVSWYQQTPGQGLQFLFEYFSETQRNKGNFPGRFSGRQFSNSRSEMNVSTLELGDSALYLCASGATGAETQYFGPGTRLLVL.

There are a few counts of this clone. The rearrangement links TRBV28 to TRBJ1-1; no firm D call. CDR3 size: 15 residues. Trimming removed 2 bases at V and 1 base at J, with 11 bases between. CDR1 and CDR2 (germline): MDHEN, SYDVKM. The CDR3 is CASSLARIRNTEAFF. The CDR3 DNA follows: TGTGCCAGCAGTTTAGCAAGGATTCGGAACACTGAAGCTTTCTTT.

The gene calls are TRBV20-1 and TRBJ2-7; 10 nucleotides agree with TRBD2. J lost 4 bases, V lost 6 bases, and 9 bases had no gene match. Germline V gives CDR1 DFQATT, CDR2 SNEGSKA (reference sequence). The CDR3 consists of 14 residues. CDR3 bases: TGCAGTGCACTCGGACTAGCGGCGCCGTACGAGCAGTACTTC. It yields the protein CSALGLAAPYEQYF.

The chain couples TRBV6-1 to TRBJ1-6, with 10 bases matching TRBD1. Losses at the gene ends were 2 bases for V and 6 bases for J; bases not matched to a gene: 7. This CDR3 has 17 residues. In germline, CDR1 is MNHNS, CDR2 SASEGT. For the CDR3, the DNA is TGTGCCAGCAGTGAAAAAAGGGACAGGGGTTTTAATTCACCCCTCCACTTT. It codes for CASSEKRDRGFNSPLHF.

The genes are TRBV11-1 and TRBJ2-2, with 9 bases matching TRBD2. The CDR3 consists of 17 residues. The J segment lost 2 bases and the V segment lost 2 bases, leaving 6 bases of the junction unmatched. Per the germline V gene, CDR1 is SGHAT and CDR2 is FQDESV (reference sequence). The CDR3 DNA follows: TGTGCCAGCAGCTTAAGGGCTAGCGGGGCCAACACCGGGGAGCTGTTTTTT. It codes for CASSLRASGANTGELFF. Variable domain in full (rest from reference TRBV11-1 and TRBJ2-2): EAEVAQSPRYKITEKSQAVAFWCDPISGHATLYWYRQILGQGPELLVQFQDESVVDDSQLPKDRFSAERLKGVDSTLKIQPAELGDSAMYLCASSLRASGANTGELFFGEGSRLTVL.

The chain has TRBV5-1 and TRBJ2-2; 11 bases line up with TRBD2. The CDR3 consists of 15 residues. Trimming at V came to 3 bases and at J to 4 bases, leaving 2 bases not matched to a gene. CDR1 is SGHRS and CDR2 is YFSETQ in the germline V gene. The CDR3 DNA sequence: TGCGCCAGCAGCTGTGGGACTAGCGGCACCGGGGAGCTGTTTTTT. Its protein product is CASSCGTSGTGELFF.

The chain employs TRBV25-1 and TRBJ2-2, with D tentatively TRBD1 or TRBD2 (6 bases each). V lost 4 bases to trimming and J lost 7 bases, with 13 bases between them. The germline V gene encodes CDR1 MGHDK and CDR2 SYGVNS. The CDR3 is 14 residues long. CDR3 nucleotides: TGTGCCAGCAGTGGACACAGGGAGGTCGGGGAGCTGTTTTTT. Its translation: CASSGHREVGELFF.

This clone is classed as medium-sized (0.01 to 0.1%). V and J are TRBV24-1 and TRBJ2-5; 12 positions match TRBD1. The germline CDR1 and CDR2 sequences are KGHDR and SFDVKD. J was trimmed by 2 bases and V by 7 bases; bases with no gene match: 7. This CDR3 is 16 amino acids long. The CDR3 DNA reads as TGTGCCACCAGCCCGGGACAGGGGGCGGGTCAAGAGACCCAGTACTTC. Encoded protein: CATSPGQGAGQETQYF.

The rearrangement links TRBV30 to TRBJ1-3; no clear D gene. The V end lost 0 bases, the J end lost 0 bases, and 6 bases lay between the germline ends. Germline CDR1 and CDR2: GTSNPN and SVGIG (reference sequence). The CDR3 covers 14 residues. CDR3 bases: TGTGCCTGGAGTGTACTCCTCTCTGGAAACACCATATATTTT. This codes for CAWSVLLSGNTIYF.

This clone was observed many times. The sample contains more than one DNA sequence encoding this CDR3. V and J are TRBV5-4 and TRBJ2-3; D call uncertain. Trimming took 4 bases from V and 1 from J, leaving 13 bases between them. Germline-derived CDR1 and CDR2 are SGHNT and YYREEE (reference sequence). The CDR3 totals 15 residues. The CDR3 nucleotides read TGTGCCAGCAGCGAAGGAGTAACCCGCACAGATACGCAGTATTTT. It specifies CASSEGVTRTDTQYF.

For the CDR3, the DNA is TGCAGTGCTAGAGATATACAGGGGTACGAGCAGTACTTC. It translates to CSARDIQGYEQYF. The chain recombines TRBV20-1 with TRBJ2-7; 7 bases align to TRBD1. The CDR3 is 13 amino acids. The trim removed 0 bases at V and 4 bases at J, leaving 3 bases unmatched. Germline assignment: CDR1 DFQATT and CDR2 SNEGSKA (reference sequence).